The entry below describes one T cell receptor beta chain. This entry belongs to a study of blood T cell repertoires in COVID-19. The wider study: The United States, Italy and Spain provided the acute and convalescent COVID-19 samples. Sources were T cells, B-cell-depleted T cells, or PBMCs; the material itself was cDNA or gDNA.

The data were produced by immunoSEQ multiplex PCR, yet TCRdb's version contains in-frame clones alone and is incomplete. The sample holds just over 90,000 clones, 86% seen once. This CDR3 contains 17 residues. Looked up from germline, CDR1 is MDHEN and CDR2 is SYDVKM. V lost 2 bases and J lost 8; bases outside the gene matches: 11. The source is a woman over 75 with acute or convalescent COVID-19. The chain employs TRBV28 and TRBJ1-4; TRBD1 matches 10 bases. Specimen: peripheral blood. The CDR3 bases are TGTGCCAGCAGTTTAGTTTTCGGCGGGGACAGGGGCGAAAAACTGTTTTTT. Translation gives CASSLVFGGDRGEKLFF.